Listed here are 11 T cell receptor beta chains from one sample, sequenced in a study of blood T cell repertoires in COVID-19. Libraries were prepared by immunoSEQ multiplex PCR; TCRdb keeps only in-frame clonotypes and omits some of them. The data hold tens of thousands of clones, with 70% to 80% observed a single time. Source material: peripheral blood. Receptors were obtained from a human donor in a cohort sampled during active COVID-19.

The chain couples TRBV6-5 to TRBJ1-2; 9 bases fit TRBD1. V trimming: 6 bases; J trimming: 6 bases; junction bases outside the gene matches: 5. Germline CDR1 MNHEY, CDR2 SVGAGI. The CDR3 runs to 13 residues. In nucleotides, the CDR3 is TGTGCCAGCAGCCGGGACAGGGTGAATGGCTACACCTTC. Amino acids: CASSRDRVNGYTF.

The chain joins TRBV2 to TRBJ1-5; D call uncertain. The CDR3 extends over 13 amino acids. The V gene lost 6 bases and the J gene lost 10 bases, with 16 bases spanning the gap. Per germline, CDR1 SNHLY and CDR2 FYNNEI. This chain's CDR3 is CASSRENTSPQHF. CDR3 nucleotides: TGTGCCAGCAGCCGAGAAAATACGTCTCCCCAGCATTTT.

The chain couples TRBV18 to TRBJ2-5; 15 bases fit TRBD2. The CDR3 totals 15 residues. Looked up from germline, CDR1 is KGHSH and CDR2 is LQKENI. V shed 3 bases and J 5 bases; nucleotides not matched to a gene: 1. The CDR3 region has the DNA TGTGCCAGCTCACCCGGACTAGCGGGAGGGGAGACCCAGTACTTC. Translating gives CASSPGLAGGETQYF.

This chain links TRBV19 with TRBJ2-2; D is undetermined. CDR3 length: 13 residues. The germline V gene encodes CDR1 LNHDA and CDR2 SQIVND (reference sequence). Trimming pared 2 bases from V and 2 bases from J, leaving 3 bases between. CDR3 DNA sequence: TGTGCCAGTAGTATAATAAACACCGGGGAGCTGTTTTTT. It translates to CASSIINTGELFF.

The V call is TRBV5-1, the J call TRBJ2-1, with D possibly being TRBD2 (6 bases). This CDR3 region has 14 residues. The germline CDR1 and CDR2 sequences are SGHRS and YFSETQ. Trimming took 7 bases from V and 2 from J, leaving 13 bases between them. The CDR3 here is CASGWIAAYNEQFF. CDR3 DNA: TGCGCCAGCGGGTGGATAGCGGCCTACAATGAGCAGTTCTTC. Based on the CDR3 plus reference TRBV5-1 and TRBJ2-1, the full variable domain is KAGVTQTPRYLIKTRGQQVTLSCSPISGHRSVSWYQQTPGQGLQFLFEYFSETQRNKGNFPGRFSGRQFSNSRSEMNVSTLELGDSALYLCASGWIAAYNEQFFGPGTRLTVL.

The chain links TRBV13 to TRBJ2-3; 8 nucleotides agree with TRBD2. Germline V gene data show CDR1 as PRHDT and CDR2 as FYEKMQ (reference sequence). The CDR3 spans 16 residues. V lost 2 bases and J lost 0; bases outside the gene matches: 4. The CDR3 nucleotides read TGTGCCAGCAGCTTAATCCGGGGGGGCAGCACAGATACGCAGTATTTT. Translated, it gives CASSLIRGGSTDTQYF.

V usage is TRBV28 and J usage is TRBJ1-2; D perhaps matches TRBD1 (6 bases). V shed 4 bases and J shed 8 bases, with 17 bases lying between them. Germline CDR1 reads MDHEN; CDR2 reads SYDVKM. There are 14 residues in the CDR3. CDR3 in DNA: TGTGCCAGCAGTTGGGTAGGGGGATCGAAAGGCTACACCTTC. This encodes CASSWVGGSKGYTF.

This clone has only a few counts. For the CDR3, the DNA is TGTGCCACCAGCAGAGCGGGGGAGTCTGGAAACACCATATATTTT. Encoded protein: CATSRAGESGNTIYF. This chain uses TRBV15 with TRBJ1-3, with D possibly matching TRBD1 (5 bases). V dropped 1 base and J dropped 1 base, with 8 bases sitting between them. Germline V CDR1 and CDR2: LNHNV, YYDKDF (reference sequence). The CDR3 extends over 15 amino acids.

V usage is TRBV6-5 and J usage is TRBJ1-1; D is possibly TRBD1 (6 bases). The germline gives CDR1 MNHEY, CDR2 SVGAGI. This CDR3 region has 14 residues. The V end lost 7 bases, the J end lost 1 base, and 13 bases lay between the germline ends. CDR3 loop: CASIRDTTNTEAFF. The CDR3 DNA follows: TGTGCCAGCATCCGGGACACAACGAACACTGAAGCTTTCTTT.

The sample holds one count of this clone. The CDR3 DNA reads TGTGCCAGCAGTTACTCGACAACCCGTACTAATGAAAAACTGTTTTTT. As protein: CASSYSTTRTNEKLFF. V is TRBV6-5 and J is TRBJ1-4; D remains ambiguous. The CDR3 consists of 16 residues. The V and J ends lost 0 bases and 2 bases respectively, with 10 bases between them. Germline V gene sequence: CDR1 MNHEY, CDR2 SVGAGI.

The gene calls are TRBV19 and TRBJ1-2; 7 bases line up with TRBD1. V lost 7 bases, J lost 3 bases, and 11 bases stayed unmatched. CDR3 size: 15 residues. Germline V CDR1 and CDR2: LNHDA, SQIVND (reference sequence). CDR3 nucleotide sequence: TGTGCCAGTACCTATGGGGCAGGGGGAGACTATGGCTACACCTTC. This encodes CASTYGAGGDYGYTF.